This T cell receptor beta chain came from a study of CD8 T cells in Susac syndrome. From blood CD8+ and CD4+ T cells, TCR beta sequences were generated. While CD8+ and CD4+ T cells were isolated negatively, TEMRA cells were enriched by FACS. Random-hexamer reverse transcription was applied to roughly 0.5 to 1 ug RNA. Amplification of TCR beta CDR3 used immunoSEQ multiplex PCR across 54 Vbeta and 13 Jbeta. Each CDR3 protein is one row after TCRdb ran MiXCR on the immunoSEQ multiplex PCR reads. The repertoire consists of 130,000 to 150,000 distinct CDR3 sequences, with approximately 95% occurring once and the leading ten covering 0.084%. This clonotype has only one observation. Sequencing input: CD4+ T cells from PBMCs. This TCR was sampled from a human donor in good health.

CDR3 DNA: TGTGCCAGCAGTCTCGGACTGTCGATGAACACTGAAGCTTTCTTT. Encoded protein: CASSLGLSMNTEAFF. The chain is built from TRBV7-9 and TRBJ1-1; D is uncertain. The V end was cut by 6 bases, the J end by 0 bases, with 14 bases between. This CDR3 is 15 amino acids long. Looked up from germline, CDR1 is SEHNR and CDR2 is FQNEAQ (reference sequence).